Listed below are T cell receptor beta chains from one sample, sequenced in a study of T cell responses to AZD1222 COVID-19 vaccine. Produced via immunoSEQ multiplex PCR; TCRdb's table is partial and in-frame only. This repertoire shows tens of thousands of clones, roughly 80% found once; its top ten account for roughly 3.1%. The sequenced sample was peripheral blood, obtained on day 0 of AZD1222 vaccination. All receptors derive from an adult in good health. CDR3s include the opening cysteine and the closing phenylalanine or tryptophan. Each record gives: V gene, clone size, D gene, J gene, CDR3 DNA, CDR3 protein. The D gene is left open where the match is weak. Clone size is not always given. Where it is, it says once, few, many or a class for expanded clones.

V gene: TRBV7-2
clone size: -
D gene: -
J gene: TRBJ1-4
CDR3 DNA: TGTGCCAGCAGCGAGACGAGTACTAATGAAAAACTGTTTTTT
CDR3 protein: CASSETSTNEKLFF

V gene: TRBV11-3
clone size: -
D gene: -
J gene: TRBJ2-2
CDR3 DNA: TGTGCCAGCAGCAACCCCGGGGCCAACACCGGGGAGCTGTTTTTT
CDR3 protein: CASSNPGANTGELFF

V gene: TRBV7-2
clone size: -
D gene: -
J gene: TRBJ1-5
CDR3 DNA: TGTGCCAGCAGCACTTGGGGGGCTCCAGGAGGTCAGCCCCAGCATTTT
CDR3 protein: CASSTWGAPGGQPQHF

V gene: TRBV11-2
clone size: few
D gene: -
J gene: TRBJ1-1
CDR3 DNA: TGTGCCAGCAGCGGGACACGGAACACTGAAGCTTTCTTT
CDR3 protein: CASSGTRNTEAFF

V gene: TRBV6-5
clone size: -
D gene: TRBD1
J gene: TRBJ2-7
CDR3 DNA: TGTGCCAGCAGACCACCGCTTACAGGGGGCTACGAGCAGTACTTC
CDR3 protein: CASRPPLTGGYEQYF

V gene: TRBV9
clone size: -
D gene: -
J gene: TRBJ1-4
CDR3 DNA: TGTGCCAGCAGTCTGGGGGTGCAGGGGACAACTAATGAAAAACTGTTTTTT
CDR3 protein: CASSLGVQGTTNEKLFF

V gene: TRBV30
clone size: -
D gene: -
J gene: TRBJ1-5
CDR3 DNA: TGTGCCTGGCAGGGGCAGCTGGGCAATCAGCCCCAGCATTTT
CDR3 protein: CAWQGQLGNQPQHF

V gene: TRBV23-1
clone size: once
D gene: TRBD1
J gene: TRBJ1-2
CDR3 DNA: TGCGCCAGCAGTTGGGACAGCAACTATGGCTACACCTTC
CDR3 protein: CASSWDSNYGYTF

V gene: TRBV2
clone size: -
D gene: -
J gene: TRBJ1-2
CDR3 DNA: TGTGCCAGCAGTACCGGGACGGTCATGGATGGCTACACCTTC
CDR3 protein: CASSTGTVMDGYTF

V gene: TRBV2
clone size: -
D gene: TRBD2
J gene: TRBJ2-3
CDR3 DNA: TGTGCCAGCCGGGCTAGCGGGGCCCCAGATACGCAGTATTTT
CDR3 protein: CASRASGAPDTQYF

V gene: TRBV4-3
clone size: -
D gene: -
J gene: TRBJ2-3
CDR3 DNA: TGCGCCAGCAGCCAGTATAGCCGGGGGACCGGTGGAGATACGCAGTATTTT
CDR3 protein: CASSQYSRGTGGDTQYF

V gene: TRBV5-6
clone size: -
D gene: -
J gene: TRBJ2-3
CDR3 DNA: TGTGCCAGCAGCTTGGGGCTAACATGGGGAGATCCAGATACGCAGTATTTT
CDR3 protein: CASSLGLTWGDPDTQYF

V gene: TRBV7-2
clone size: -
D gene: -
J gene: TRBJ2-7
CDR3 DNA: TGTGCCAGCAGCGGAAGCCCTCATCGTTACGAGCAGTACTTC
CDR3 protein: CASSGSPHRYEQYF

V gene: TRBV18
clone size: -
D gene: TRBD1
J gene: TRBJ2-2
CDR3 DNA: TGTGCCAGCTCACCTTCCGGGACAGGGTTCGACGGGGAGCTGTTTTTT
CDR3 protein: CASSPSGTGFDGELFF

V gene: TRBV7-2
clone size: -
D gene: TRBD1
J gene: TRBJ1-2
CDR3 DNA: TGTGCCAGCAGCTTGGGACAGAGGGACGGCTACACCTTC
CDR3 protein: CASSLGQRDGYTF

V gene: TRBV28
clone size: -
D gene: -
J gene: TRBJ1-4
CDR3 DNA: TGTGCCAGCAGTTGGGGCGCTGGTAATGAAAAACTGTTTTTT
CDR3 protein: CASSWGAGNEKLFF

V gene: TRBV6-4
clone size: -
D gene: -
J gene: TRBJ2-6
CDR3 DNA: TGTGCCAGCAGCGACAGGTACTCTGGGGCCAACGTCCTGACTTTC
CDR3 protein: CASSDRYSGANVLTF

V gene: TRBV7-6
clone size: -
D gene: TRBD1
J gene: TRBJ1-2
CDR3 DNA: TGTGCCAGCAGCCTCGGGACAGGGTCAAGCTATGGCTACACCTTC
CDR3 protein: CASSLGTGSSYGYTF

V gene: TRBV7-9
clone size: -
D gene: -
J gene: TRBJ1-5
CDR3 DNA: TGTGCCAGCAGCTTAGCGGATCAGCCCCAGCATTTT
CDR3 protein: CASSLADQPQHF

V gene: TRBV7-3
clone size: -
D gene: TRBD2
J gene: TRBJ2-1
CDR3 DNA: TGTGCCAGCAGCCCAACCAGGAGCGGGGGTCCCTACAATGAGCAGTTCTTC
CDR3 protein: CASSPTRSGGPYNEQFF

V gene: TRBV27
clone size: -
D gene: -
J gene: TRBJ1-2
CDR3 DNA: TGTGCCAGCGGGGTTGGGTTTAACTATGGCTACACCTTC
CDR3 protein: CASGVGFNYGYTF

V gene: TRBV27
clone size: -
D gene: -
J gene: TRBJ1-1
CDR3 DNA: TGTGCCAGCAGGGTTGGGCTAGAAGCTTTCTTT
CDR3 protein: CASRVGLEAFF

V gene: TRBV7-6
clone size: -
D gene: TRBD1
J gene: TRBJ1-4
CDR3 DNA: TGTGCCAGCAGCTTAGGGACAGGGGGGTATGAAAAACTGTTTTTT
CDR3 protein: CASSLGTGGYEKLFF

V gene: TRBV11-2
clone size: -
D gene: -
J gene: TRBJ1-2
CDR3 DNA: TGTGCCAGCAGCGCGGGCGCGGGTGGCTACACCTTC
CDR3 protein: CASSAGAGGYTF

V gene: TRBV5-1
clone size: once
D gene: TRBD1
J gene: TRBJ1-6
CDR3 DNA: TGCGCCAGCAGCAACCCCGGGACAGGGGGGGAGAATTCACCCCTCCACTTT
CDR3 protein: CASSNPGTGGENSPLHF

V gene: TRBV19
clone size: -
D gene: TRBD1
J gene: TRBJ1-2
CDR3 DNA: TGTGCCAGTAGCCGGGACAGAGAAAACTATGGCTACACCTTC
CDR3 protein: CASSRDRENYGYTF

V gene: TRBV5-4
clone size: -
D gene: -
J gene: TRBJ1-2
CDR3 DNA: TGTGCCAGCAGCTTGGGACAGAACTATGGCTACACCTTC
CDR3 protein: CASSLGQNYGYTF

V gene: TRBV4-1
clone size: -
D gene: -
J gene: TRBJ1-2
CDR3 DNA: TGCGCCAGCAGCCAAGCCTCGACCTCCTATGGCTACACCTTC
CDR3 protein: CASSQASTSYGYTF

V gene: TRBV9
clone size: -
D gene: -
J gene: TRBJ1-1
CDR3 DNA: TGTGCCAGCAGCGCGGGCAGGCAGAACACTGAAGCTTTCTTT
CDR3 protein: CASSAGRQNTEAFF

V gene: TRBV9
clone size: few
D gene: TRBD2
J gene: TRBJ2-5
CDR3 DNA: TGTGCCAGCAGCGCTATAGCGGGGGTCACCCTTGGGGAGACCCAGTACTTC
CDR3 protein: CASSAIAGVTLGETQYF

V gene: TRBV7-8
clone size: -
D gene: -
J gene: TRBJ2-7
CDR3 DNA: TGTGCCAGCAGCTTCCGCGGCGAGCAGTACTTC
CDR3 protein: CASSFRGEQYF

V gene: TRBV12-3/TRBV12-4
clone size: -
D gene: -
J gene: TRBJ1-3
CDR3 DNA: TGTGCCAGCAGTTTAGCAGGGGGGAACACCATATATTTT
CDR3 protein: CASSLAGGNTIYF

V gene: TRBV5-1
clone size: -
D gene: -
J gene: TRBJ2-1
CDR3 DNA: TGCGCCAGCAGGGTGGATTTGGATGAGCAGTTCTTC
CDR3 protein: CASRVDLDEQFF

V gene: TRBV4-3
clone size: -
D gene: -
J gene: TRBJ1-2
CDR3 DNA: TGCGCCAGCAGCCCCTATTCCGGGGCCGGGTATGGCTACACCTTC
CDR3 protein: CASSPYSGAGYGYTF

V gene: TRBV5-6
clone size: -
D gene: -
J gene: TRBJ2-1
CDR3 DNA: TGTGCCAGCAGCCCTCAGCCTGGCAGGGTGCGCATCGAGCAGTTCTTC
CDR3 protein: CASSPQPGRVRIEQFF

V gene: TRBV7-8
clone size: -
D gene: -
J gene: TRBJ2-7
CDR3 DNA: TGTGCCAGCAGCTTAGCGGGTTTGAGTCCCTACGAGCAGTACTTC
CDR3 protein: CASSLAGLSPYEQYF

V gene: TRBV14
clone size: -
D gene: TRBD2
J gene: TRBJ2-2
CDR3 DNA: TGTGCCAGCAGCCGGCTAGCGGGAGGAAGAACCGGGGAGCTGTTTTTT
CDR3 protein: CASSRLAGGRTGELFF

V gene: TRBV6-1
clone size: few
D gene: TRBD1
J gene: TRBJ1-2
CDR3 DNA: TGTGCCAGCAGTGAAGGGCAGGGGGCGCGATATGGCTACACCTTC
CDR3 protein: CASSEGQGARYGYTF

V gene: TRBV19
clone size: -
D gene: TRBD1
J gene: TRBJ1-1
CDR3 DNA: TGTGCCAGTACCGACAGGGCCACCCCCACTGAAGCTTTCTTT
CDR3 protein: CASTDRATPTEAFF

V gene: TRBV3-1/TRBV3-2
clone size: -
D gene: TRBD1
J gene: TRBJ2-2
CDR3 DNA: TGTGCCAGCAGCCTTGGACAGGCCAGAACGAACACCGGGGAGCTGTTTTTT
CDR3 protein: CASSLGQARTNTGELFF

V gene: TRBV6-5
clone size: -
D gene: -
J gene: TRBJ2-2
CDR3 DNA: TGTGCCAGCAGTCTCACGAACACCGGGGAGCTGTTTTTT
CDR3 protein: CASSLTNTGELFF

V gene: TRBV2
clone size: -
D gene: -
J gene: TRBJ2-7
CDR3 DNA: TGTGCCAGCAGCGAGAAACTAGGGTATCCCTACGAGCAGTACTTC
CDR3 protein: CASSEKLGYPYEQYF

V gene: TRBV15
clone size: -
D gene: -
J gene: TRBJ2-2
CDR3 DNA: TGTGCCACCAGCATTGGGGGGCGTAACACCGGGGAGCTGTTTTTT
CDR3 protein: CATSIGGRNTGELFF

V gene: TRBV5-4
clone size: -
D gene: TRBD1
J gene: TRBJ1-4
CDR3 DNA: TGTGCCAGCAGCACGGACAGGGGGCGAACTAATGAAAAACTGTTTTTT
CDR3 protein: CASSTDRGRTNEKLFF

V gene: TRBV11-2
clone size: -
D gene: -
J gene: TRBJ2-7
CDR3 DNA: TGTGCCAGCAGCAAGGGGTTCAACTTCGTCCGCCATTCCTACGAGCAGTACTTC
CDR3 protein: CASSKGFNFVRHSYEQYF

V gene: TRBV30
clone size: -
D gene: -
J gene: TRBJ2-3
CDR3 DNA: TGTGCCTGGAGTTTCGGAGCTGGTGAAGATACGCAGTATTTT
CDR3 protein: CAWSFGAGEDTQYF

V gene: TRBV2
clone size: few
D gene: -
J gene: TRBJ1-6
CDR3 DNA: TGTGCCAGCAGTGCCACAGAAACCAATTCACCCCTCCACTTT
CDR3 protein: CASSATETNSPLHF

V gene: TRBV7-2
clone size: -
D gene: -
J gene: TRBJ2-7
CDR3 DNA: TGTGCCAGCAGCCTCAGAGTTCTAGGGGACTACGAGCAGTACTTC
CDR3 protein: CASSLRVLGDYEQYF

V gene: TRBV11-2
clone size: few
D gene: -
J gene: TRBJ1-2
CDR3 DNA: TGTGCCAGCAGCAGGGCGGGCGGGAACTATGGCTACACCTTC
CDR3 protein: CASSRAGGNYGYTF

V gene: TRBV5-6
clone size: -
D gene: -
J gene: TRBJ2-1
CDR3 DNA: TGTGCCAGCAGCTTGGTTGTGGAGCTCTCCTACAATGAGCAGTTCTTC
CDR3 protein: CASSLVVELSYNEQFF

V gene: TRBV5-6
clone size: -
D gene: TRBD2
J gene: TRBJ2-1
CDR3 DNA: TGTGCCAGCAGCTTGAAAGAGGGACTAGCGGACAATGAGCAGTTCTTC
CDR3 protein: CASSLKEGLADNEQFF